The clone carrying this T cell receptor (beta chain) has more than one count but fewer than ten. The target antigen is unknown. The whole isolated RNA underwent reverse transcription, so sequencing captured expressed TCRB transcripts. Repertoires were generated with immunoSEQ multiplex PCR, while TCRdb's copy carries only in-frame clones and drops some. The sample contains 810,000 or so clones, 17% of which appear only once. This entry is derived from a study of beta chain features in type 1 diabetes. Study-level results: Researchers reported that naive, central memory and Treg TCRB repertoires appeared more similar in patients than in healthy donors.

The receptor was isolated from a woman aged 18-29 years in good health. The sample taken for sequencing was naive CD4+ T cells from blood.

The CDR3 reads CASSLSPSSLSYEQYF. In DNA form, the CDR3 reads TGTGCCAGCAGCTTATCCCCTAGCTCCCTATCCTACGAGCAGTACTTC. J is TRBJ2-7 and V is TRBV7-2; D is perhaps TRBD2 (5 bases). The CDR3 is made up of 16 amino acids. The germline V and J ends were trimmed by 2 bases and 1 base, with 15 bases remaining between them. Looked up from germline, CDR1 is SGHTA and CDR2 is FQGNSA.